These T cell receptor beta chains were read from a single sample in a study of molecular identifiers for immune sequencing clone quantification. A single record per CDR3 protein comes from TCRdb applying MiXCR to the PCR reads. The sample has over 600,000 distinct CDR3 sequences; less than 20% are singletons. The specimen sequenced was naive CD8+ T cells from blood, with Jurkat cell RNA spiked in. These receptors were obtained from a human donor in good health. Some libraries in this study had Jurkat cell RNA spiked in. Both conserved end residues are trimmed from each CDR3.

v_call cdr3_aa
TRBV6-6 ASTDPTTNEKLF
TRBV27 ASSFDAVNQPQH
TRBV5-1 ASSPTGGAPEAF
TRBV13 ASSIETSQETQY
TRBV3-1 ASSRTLGETQY
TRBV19 ASSIGGGLYEQY
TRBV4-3 ASSQDRRASGTYEQY
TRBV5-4 ASSPQLAGHYNEQF
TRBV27 ASSSLGQGAPEAF
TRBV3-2 ASSQGQEVNTEAF
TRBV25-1 ASSTTVGFYEQY
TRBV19 ASSRQDDTYNEQF
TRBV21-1 ASSKVKGPGQPTYEQY
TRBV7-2 ASSLPQGLPRAEAF
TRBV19 ASSGATAQY
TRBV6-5 ASSYPTGYEQY
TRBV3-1 ASSQEWSSTDTQY
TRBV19 ASSELASYTDTQY
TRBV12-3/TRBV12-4 AGSPRQEILAKNIQY
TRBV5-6 ASSSGQVSPSQETQY
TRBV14 ASSHPGTGSGYT
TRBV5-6 ASTTQDTIFSGANVLT
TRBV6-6 ASILGVGGTEAF
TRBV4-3 ASSPMEGYEQY
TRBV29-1 SVETGTGDYEQY
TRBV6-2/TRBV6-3 ASSYSRSGGNYEQY
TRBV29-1 SVVGDRESYGYT
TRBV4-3 ASSPATGDRPYEQY
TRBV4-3 ASSQTFPSSYEQY
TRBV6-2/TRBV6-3 ASSFKGAGGDTYYEQY
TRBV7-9 ASSSGTDPEKLF
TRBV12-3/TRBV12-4 ASSFLAGNTGELF
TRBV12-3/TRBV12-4 ASSPPLSGRRVTGPGELF
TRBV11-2 ASSLLMPGGSYNEQF
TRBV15 ATSSSPGRTPTDTQY
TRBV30 AWSTATGEKLF
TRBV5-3 ASSLSPHSPYEQY
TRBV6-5 ASSYLGGQNQPQH
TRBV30 AWSALNSPLH
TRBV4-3 ASSQDLGQGHGEQY
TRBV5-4 ASSPTGGAVTQY
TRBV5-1 ASSREGLAGPKGEQY
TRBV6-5 ASSYSGFMDEQF
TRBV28 ASSLFQGGYEQY
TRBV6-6 ASSYSGTGPGNTIY
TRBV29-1 SVEDESSYEQY
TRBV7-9 ASSGPGTTEAF
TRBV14 ASSTRPSNEKLF
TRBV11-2 ASSASVGLAGPNEQF
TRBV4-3 ASSPGASGDYEQY
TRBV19 ASSISFYDYEQF
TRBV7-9 ASSHKRGAEAF
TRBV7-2 ASSLDGNSGNTIY
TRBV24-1 ASSHSDNEQF
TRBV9 ASSVNLAGAILDEQL
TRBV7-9 ASSSIDSLYNEQF